The clone carrying this T cell receptor (beta chain) appeared a single time. The antigen remains unidentified. Germline-derived CDR1 and CDR2 are SGDLS and YYNGEE. The CDR3 loop spans 15 amino acids. Trimming removed 0 bases at V and 2 bases at J, with 9 bases between. These data are taken from a study of blood T cells in healthy people across ages. About the study: Template switching caught about one barcoded beta molecule for each two T cells.

Study-wide results and limits: Correlation between TCR beta diversity and naive T cell percentage was strong. In long-lived donors, naive CD4+ cell counts and diversity exceeded those of aged donors.

It was with a sample-barcoded 5' primer and a J-beta primer mix that a second PCR of about 7 to 12 cycles was run. Carrying 12 random nucleotides, a template-switch adaptor labeled each individual cDNA molecule. TCRdb passed the 5' RACE reads through MiXCR, listing each CDR3 protein once. The sample holds over 950,000 distinct CDR3 sequences, roughly two fifths seen once. The sequenced material came from blood. This TCR was recovered from a man between 18 and 29 years old in good health. The chain links TRBV9 to TRBJ2-1, with a tentative D call TRBD1 (6 bases). The CDR3 is CASSVDRDTYNEQFF. DNA for the CDR3: TGTGCCAGCAGCGTAGACAGGGACACCTACAATGAGCAGTTCTTC.